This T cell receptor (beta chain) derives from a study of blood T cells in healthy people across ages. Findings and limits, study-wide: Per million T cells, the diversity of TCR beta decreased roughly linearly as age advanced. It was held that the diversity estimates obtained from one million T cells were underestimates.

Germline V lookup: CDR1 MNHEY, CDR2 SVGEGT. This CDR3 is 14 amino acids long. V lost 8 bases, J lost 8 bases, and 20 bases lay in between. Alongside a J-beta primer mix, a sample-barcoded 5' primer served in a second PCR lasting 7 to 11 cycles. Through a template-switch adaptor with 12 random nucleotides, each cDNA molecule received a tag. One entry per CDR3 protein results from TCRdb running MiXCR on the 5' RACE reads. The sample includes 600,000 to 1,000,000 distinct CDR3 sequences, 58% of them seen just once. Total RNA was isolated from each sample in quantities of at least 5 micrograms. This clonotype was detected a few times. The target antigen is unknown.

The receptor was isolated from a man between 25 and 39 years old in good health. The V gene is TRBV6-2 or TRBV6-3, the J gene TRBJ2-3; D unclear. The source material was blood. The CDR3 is CASLSRINEITQYF. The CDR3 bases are TGTGCCAGCTTATCCAGAATTAATGAAATTACGCAGTATTTT.